Here is one T cell receptor beta chain with its context. The sample is drawn from a study of technical replicates of blood from a handful of donors. The data were produced by immunoSEQ multiplex PCR, yet TCRdb's version contains in-frame clones alone and is incomplete. Of about 57,000 clones detected, 93% appear once; the ten largest clones hold over 4%. The CDR3 runs to 14 residues. V was shortened by 1 base and J by 6 bases, with 14 bases between the two germline ends. CDR1 is SGHRS, CDR2 YFSETQ, per germline. The genes are TRBV5-1 and TRBJ2-7; D is perhaps TRBD1 (5 bases). The sequence came from a human donor in good health. Some clones in this sample may be carry-over from other donors' samples. Sample: PBMCs. The DNA of the CDR3 is TGCGCCAGCAGCTTGATCCCAGGGCAAGGCGAGCAGTACTTC. Protein: CASSLIPGQGEQYF.